The rows below give T cell receptor beta chains drawn from one sample of a study of T cell clonotyping in hematopoietic cell transplantation. Repertoires were generated with immunoSEQ multiplex PCR, while TCRdb's copy carries only in-frame clones and drops some. The sample holds tens of thousands of clones, 70% to 90% seen once. Sample: peripheral blood mononuclear cells, taken before stem cell transplant. Receptors were obtained from a man aged 55 to 70 with biphenotypic leukemia. Some clones in this sample may be carry-over from other donors' samples. CDR3s include the opening cysteine and the closing phenylalanine or tryptophan. D genes are given only for firm matches. Clone sizes are given selectively: once, few, many, or a class where the clone is expanded.

J: TRBJ1-1; size: -; V: TRBV11-3; D: -; CDR3: CASSLGYGTEAFF; DNA: TGTGCCAGCAGCTTAGGTTACGGAACTGAAGCTTTCTTT
J: TRBJ2-5; size: once; V: TRBV28; D: -; CDR3: CASSRRWETQYF; DNA: TGTGCCAGCAGCCGTCGGTGGGAGACCCAGTACTTC
J: TRBJ2-5; size: -; V: TRBV9; D: TRBD1; CDR3: CASSDDRGLETQYF; DNA: TGTGCCAGCAGCGACGACAGGGGGCTCGAGACCCAGTACTTC
J: TRBJ2-7; size: -; V: TRBV2; D: -; CDR3: CASSPVPVGHRYYEQYF; DNA: TGTGCCAGCAGTCCAGTACCCGTAGGTCACCGCTACTACGAGCAGTACTTC
J: TRBJ2-5; size: -; V: TRBV11-2; D: TRBD1; CDR3: CASSHRGRETQYF; DNA: TGTGCCAGCAGTCACAGGGGGCGAGAGACCCAGTACTTC
J: TRBJ2-7; size: -; V: TRBV30; D: -; CDR3: CAWSVREDTYEQYF; DNA: TGTGCCTGGAGTGTACGCGAGGATACCTACGAGCAGTACTTC
J: TRBJ1-1; size: few; V: TRBV6-5; D: -; CDR3: CASSYSSFNTEAFF; DNA: TGTGCCAGCAGTTACTCGTCATTTAACACTGAAGCTTTCTTT
J: TRBJ2-1; size: few; V: TRBV28; D: -; CDR3: CASSSTTRVNEQFF; DNA: TGTGCCAGCAGTTCAACCACTCGGGTGAATGAGCAGTTCTTC
J: TRBJ2-3; size: -; V: TRBV2; D: TRBD2; CDR3: CASKPGLITDTQYF; DNA: TGTGCCAGCAAACCGGGACTAATCACAGATACGCAGTATTTT
J: TRBJ2-2; size: -; V: TRBV6-6; D: -; CDR3: CASSNAGELFF; DNA: TGTGCCAGCAGTAATGCCGGGGAGCTGTTTTTT
J: TRBJ1-2; size: -; V: TRBV19; D: TRBD1; CDR3: CASSISSGTADGYTF; DNA: TGTGCCAGTAGTATTTCCTCCGGGACAGCAGATGGCTACACCTTC
J: TRBJ2-2; size: -; V: TRBV28; D: TRBD1; CDR3: CASRGGTGMTGELFF; DNA: TGTGCCAGCAGGGGCGGGACAGGGATGACCGGGGAGCTGTTTTTT
J: TRBJ1-1; size: -; V: TRBV5-1; D: -; CDR3: CASSVNLRGTNTEAFF; DNA: TGCGCCAGCAGCGTAAACCTCCGGGGGACGAACACTGAAGCTTTCTTT
J: TRBJ1-5; size: -; V: TRBV28; D: -; CDR3: CASSLSVGLGSVNQPQHF; DNA: TGTGCCAGCAGTTTATCGGTGGGGTTAGGGTCAGTGAATCAGCCCCAGCATTTT
J: TRBJ2-1; size: -; V: TRBV28; D: TRBD2; CDR3: CASSSSGRAYNEQFF; DNA: TGTGCCAGCAGTTCTAGCGGGAGGGCCTACAATGAGCAGTTCTTC
J: TRBJ1-2; size: -; V: TRBV28; D: -; CDR3: CASIGQNNYGYTF; DNA: TGTGCCAGCATCGGACAGAACAACTATGGCTACACCTTC
J: TRBJ2-7; size: -; V: TRBV6-1; D: -; CDR3: CASSDSGYEQYF; DNA: TGTGCCAGCAGTGACTCCGGGTACGAGCAGTACTTC
J: TRBJ1-1; size: -; V: TRBV6-6; D: -; CDR3: CASSYTWGSAEAFF; DNA: TGTGCCAGCAGTTACACGTGGGGGTCTGCTGAAGCTTTCTTT
J: TRBJ1-5; size: -; V: TRBV20-1; D: -; CDR3: CSAPYGQPQHF; DNA: TGCAGTGCTCCTTATGGGCAGCCCCAGCATTTT
J: TRBJ2-2; size: -; V: TRBV5-1; D: -; CDR3: CASSLGRGNTGELFF; DNA: TGCGCCAGCAGCCTGGGTCGGGGGAACACCGGGGAGCTGTTTTTT
J: TRBJ2-7; size: -; V: TRBV28; D: -; CDR3: CASAKGGGERASYEQYF; DNA: TGTGCCAGCGCGAAAGGGGGTGGGGAGAGGGCCTCCTACGAGCAGTACTTC
J: TRBJ1-3; size: -; V: TRBV19; D: -; CDR3: CALPGGNTIYF; DNA: TGTGCGCTACCAGGTGGGAACACCATATATTTT
J: TRBJ1-3; size: -; V: TRBV11-2; D: -; CDR3: CASSSLGRASRNTIYF; DNA: TGTGCCAGCAGCTCCCTCGGGAGGGCCTCCAGAAACACCATATATTTT
J: TRBJ1-3; size: -; V: TRBV30; D: TRBD1; CDR3: CAWLETGAGNTIYF; DNA: TGTGCCTGGCTCGAAACAGGGGCTGGAAACACCATATATTTT
J: TRBJ2-1; size: -; V: TRBV27; D: -; CDR3: CASSLSTWNEQFF; DNA: TGTGCCAGCAGTTTATCGACATGGAATGAGCAGTTCTTC
J: TRBJ2-5; size: -; V: TRBV11-3; D: TRBD2; CDR3: CASSSGLAGGVETQYF; DNA: TGTGCCAGCAGCTCTGGACTAGCGGGAGGTGTAGAGACCCAGTACTTC
J: TRBJ2-1; size: once; V: TRBV9; D: -; CDR3: CASSVSVSGYNEQFF; DNA: TGTGCCAGCAGCGTATCCGTATCTGGCTACAATGAGCAGTTCTTC
J: TRBJ2-1; size: -; V: TRBV28; D: -; CDR3: CASSFGGSEGEQFF; DNA: TGTGCCAGCAGTTTCGGGGGTTCGGAGGGGGAGCAGTTCTTC
J: TRBJ2-7; size: -; V: TRBV4-2; D: TRBD2; CDR3: CASSPHSGTRLYEQYF; DNA: TGTGCCAGCAGCCCCCACTCCGGGACTAGACTCTACGAGCAGTACTTC
J: TRBJ2-7; size: -; V: TRBV28; D: -; CDR3: CASKGRSSVGEQYF; DNA: TGTGCCAGCAAAGGGCGGAGTAGTGTGGGGGAGCAGTACTTC
J: TRBJ1-2; size: -; V: TRBV27; D: TRBD1; CDR3: CASRSTGDYGYTF; DNA: TGTGCCAGCAGATCTACAGGGGACTATGGCTACACCTTC
J: TRBJ2-7; size: -; V: TRBV6-7; D: -; CDR3: CAMMNRDVSYEQYF; DNA: TGTGCCATGATGAACAGGGATGTTTCCTACGAGCAGTACTTC
J: TRBJ1-2; size: -; V: TRBV7-9; D: TRBD1; CDR3: CASSLDSGTANYGYTF; DNA: TGTGCCAGCAGCTTAGATTCGGGGACAGCGAACTATGGCTACACCTTC
J: TRBJ1-2; size: -; V: TRBV7-9; D: -; CDR3: CASSFTQDGYTF; DNA: TGTGCCAGCAGCTTTACCCAGGATGGCTACACCTTC
J: TRBJ2-7; size: -; V: TRBV27; D: -; CDR3: CASSSSYEQYF; DNA: TGTGCCAGCAGTTCCTCCTACGAGCAGTACTTC
J: TRBJ2-3; size: -; V: TRBV11-3; D: TRBD1; CDR3: CASSDRQGSADTQYF; DNA: TGTGCCAGCAGCGATAGACAGGGGAGTGCAGATACGCAGTATTTT
J: TRBJ1-2; size: -; V: TRBV5-4; D: -; CDR3: CASRLTTDYGYTF; DNA: TGTGCCAGCAGATTAACCACGGATTATGGCTACACCTTC
J: TRBJ2-3; size: -; V: TRBV19; D: TRBD2; CDR3: CASSNIFGRTQYF; DNA: TGTGCCAGTAGTAATATTTTCGGGAGGACGCAGTATTTT
J: TRBJ2-7; size: -; V: TRBV20-1; D: TRBD2; CDR3: CSARNPERGVF; DNA: TGCAGTGCTAGGAATCCGGAGCGGGGGGTCTTC
J: TRBJ2-5; size: -; V: TRBV6-5; D: -; CDR3: CASSYGPQETQYF; DNA: TGTGCCAGCAGTTACGGACCCCAAGAGACCCAGTACTTC
J: TRBJ2-1; size: -; V: TRBV2; D: -; CDR3: CASSASDGNNEQFF; DNA: TGTGCCAGCAGTGCGTCGGACGGGAACAATGAGCAGTTCTTC
J: TRBJ2-7; size: -; V: TRBV28; D: -; CDR3: CASSLGRGWAYEQYF; DNA: TGTGCCAGCAGTTTAGGCCGGGGATGGGCCTACGAGCAGTACTTC
J: TRBJ2-2; size: -; V: TRBV10-3; D: -; CDR3: CAISERTVSTGELFF; DNA: TGTGCCATCAGTGAGAGAACTGTAAGCACCGGGGAGCTGTTTTTT
J: TRBJ2-1; size: -; V: TRBV20-1; D: -; CDR3: CSARGPGEQFF; DNA: TGCAGTGCTCGTGGGCCAGGTGAGCAGTTCTTC
J: TRBJ2-5; size: -; V: TRBV14; D: -; CDR3: CASSRYSMEEETQYF; DNA: TGTGCCAGCAGCCGATACAGCATGGAGGAAGAGACCCAGTACTTC
J: TRBJ1-2; size: -; V: TRBV10-3; D: TRBD1; CDR3: CAISESVIRRGRGLGGGYTF; DNA: TGTGCCATCAGTGAGTCTGTTATTCGCAGGGGGCGCGGGCTCGGTGGTGGCTACACCTTC
J: TRBJ2-6; size: -; V: TRBV5-6; D: -; CDR3: CASSLASGANVLTF; DNA: TGTGCCAGCAGCTTGGCTTCTGGGGCCAACGTCCTGACTTTC